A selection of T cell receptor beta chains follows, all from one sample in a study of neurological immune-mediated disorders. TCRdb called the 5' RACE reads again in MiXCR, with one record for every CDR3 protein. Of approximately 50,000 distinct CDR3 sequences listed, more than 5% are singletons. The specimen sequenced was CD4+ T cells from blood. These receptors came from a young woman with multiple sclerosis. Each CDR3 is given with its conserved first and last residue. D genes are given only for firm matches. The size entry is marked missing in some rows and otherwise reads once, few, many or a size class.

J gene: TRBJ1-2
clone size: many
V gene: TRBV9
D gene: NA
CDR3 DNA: TGTGCCAGCAGCCTACGTACGGCCAGGGCCCATGGCTACACCTTC
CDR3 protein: CASSLRTARAHGYTF

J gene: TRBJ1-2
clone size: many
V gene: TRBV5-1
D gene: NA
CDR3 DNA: TGCGCCAGCAGTCATAAAATACAGGGAGTGGATGGCTACACCTTC
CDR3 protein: CASSHKIQGVDGYTF

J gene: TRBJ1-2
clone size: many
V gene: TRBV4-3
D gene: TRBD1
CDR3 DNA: TGCGCCAGCCGGTTTGACAGGCAGGGGGATTATGGCTACACCTTC
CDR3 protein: CASRFDRQGDYGYTF

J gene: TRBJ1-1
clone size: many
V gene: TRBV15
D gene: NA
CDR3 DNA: TGTGCCACCAGCAGTTCTATGAACACTGAAGCTTTCTTT
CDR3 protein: CATSSSMNTEAFF

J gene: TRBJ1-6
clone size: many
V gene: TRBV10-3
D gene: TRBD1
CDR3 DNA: TGTGCCATCAGACCGGGGGACAGGGAAAGAAATTCACCCCTCCACTTT
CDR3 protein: CAIRPGDRERNSPLHF

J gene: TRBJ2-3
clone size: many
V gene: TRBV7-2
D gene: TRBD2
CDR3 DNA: TGTGCCAGCAGCTTAGGGCGGGAGGGCCGGGCAGATACGCAGTATTTT
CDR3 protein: CASSLGREGRADTQYF

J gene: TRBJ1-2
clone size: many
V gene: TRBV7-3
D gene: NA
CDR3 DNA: TGTGCCAGCAGCTTAACGCCTATGACAGGCCCGGGGGGCTACACCTTC
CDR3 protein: CASSLTPMTGPGGYTF

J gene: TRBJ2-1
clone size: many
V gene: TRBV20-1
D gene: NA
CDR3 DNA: TGCAGTGCTAGGTCGAGCGCACACAATGAGCAGTTCTTC
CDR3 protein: CSARSSAHNEQFF

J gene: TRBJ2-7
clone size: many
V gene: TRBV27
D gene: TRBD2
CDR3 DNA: TGTGCCAGCAGATCAAGCGGGGGGTTGTACGAGCAGTACTTC
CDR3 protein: CASRSSGGLYEQYF

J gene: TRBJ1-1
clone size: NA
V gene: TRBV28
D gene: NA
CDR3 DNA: TGTGCCAGCAGACTCCCTTGGGGTGAAGCTTTCTTT
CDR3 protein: CASRLPWGEAFF

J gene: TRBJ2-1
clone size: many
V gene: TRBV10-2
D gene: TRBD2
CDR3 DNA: TGCGCCAGCAGAAGCCCCGGGACTAGCGGGCACAATGAGCAGTTCTTC
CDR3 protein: CASRSPGTSGHNEQFF

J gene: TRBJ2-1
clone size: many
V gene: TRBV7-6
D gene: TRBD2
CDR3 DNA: TGTGCCAGCAGCTTAGTACTAGCGGGGGCTAGCAATGAGCAGTTCTTC
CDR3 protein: CASSLVLAGASNEQFF

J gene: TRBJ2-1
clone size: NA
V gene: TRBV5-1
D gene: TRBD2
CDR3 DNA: TGCGCCAGCAGCACCGGGACTAGCGGGAACAATGAGCAGTTCTTC
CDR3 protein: CASSTGTSGNNEQFF

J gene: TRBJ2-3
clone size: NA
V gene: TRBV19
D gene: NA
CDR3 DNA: TGTGCCAGTAAACTCCATTTCACAGATACGCAGTATTTT
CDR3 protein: CASKLHFTDTQYF

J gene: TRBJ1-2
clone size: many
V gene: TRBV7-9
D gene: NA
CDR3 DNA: TGTGCCAGCAGCTTAGTGTCAGGGAATGGCTACACCTTC
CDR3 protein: CASSLVSGNGYTF

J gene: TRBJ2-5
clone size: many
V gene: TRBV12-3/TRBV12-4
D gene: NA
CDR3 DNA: TGTGCCAGCAGCCGTACGGGTGCCCAGTACTTC
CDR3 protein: CASSRTGAQYF

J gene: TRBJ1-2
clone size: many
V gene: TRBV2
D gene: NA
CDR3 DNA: TGTGCCAGCAGTGGTTTCCGGGCCAACTATGGCTACACCTTC
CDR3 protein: CASSGFRANYGYTF

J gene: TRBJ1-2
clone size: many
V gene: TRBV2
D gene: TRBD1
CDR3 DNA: TGTGCCAGCATGGGGACAGCGGACGGCTACACCTTC
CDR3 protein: CASMGTADGYTF